A single sample gave rise to the 5 T cell receptor beta chains below, sequenced in a study of Ad26.COV2.S vaccination and SARS-CoV-2 variants. As for treatment: roughly 20 received Ad26.COV2.S at low or high dose, single or two shots; 5 received placebo; per-sample allocation not given. Day 63 following the first vaccine or placebo injection was when the samples were taken. Clones were sequenced by immunoSEQ multiplex PCR, and TCRdb holds only the in-frame ones, with some missing. The sample consists of 440,000 or so clones, 92% of them appearing once. The source material was peripheral blood, sampled in a trial of Ad26.COV2.S vaccine versus placebo. These receptors were obtained from a person aged 18-60 years who received the Ad26.COV2.S COVID-19 vaccine or a placebo.

V is TRBV28 and J is TRBJ1-1, with a weak D call TRBD1 (6 bases). V gave up 5 bases and J gave up 11 bases, with 24 bases separating them. Germline CDR1 MDHEN, CDR2 SYDVKM. This CDR3 contains 15 residues. The CDR3 DNA reads as TGTGCCAGCAGTCAAACCTTCCCCCCGACAGGCGGCGCTTTCTTT. It encodes CASSQTFPPTGGAFF.

The CDR3 region has the DNA TGTGCCAGCAGCCCTTCTGGACAGGGGGCCTACGAGCAGTACTTC. Translating gives CASSPSGQGAYEQYF. This chain joins TRBV28 and TRBJ2-7; TRBD1 aligns across 10 bases. CDR3 length: 15 amino acids. CDR1 and CDR2 (germline): MDHEN, SYDVKM. The ends lost 6 bases at V and 2 bases at J; junction bases unmatched: 7.

This sequence joins TRBV5-1 and TRBJ1-6; D unclear. The germline V gene encodes CDR1 SGHRS and CDR2 YFSETQ. Trimming stripped 0 bases from V and 10 bases from J, with 17 bases between. The CDR3 has 16 amino acids. CDR3 DNA: TGCGCCAGCAGCTTGGCCGGCAATAGCTTGGGGTCACCCCTCCACTTT. Its translation is CASSLAGNSLGSPLHF.

This clone showed up just once. This chain links TRBV6-5 with TRBJ2-3, with TRBD2 identical over 8 bases. Trimming took 7 bases from V and 4 from J; bases not matched to a gene: 7. This CDR3 comprises 14 residues. Germline assignment: CDR1 MNHEY and CDR2 SVGAGI. Written as DNA, the CDR3 is TGTGCCAGCACCCGGGGGGGAGCCCCAGATACGCAGTATTTT. It encodes CASTRGGAPDTQYF.

V and J are TRBV2 and TRBJ2-5; D call uncertain. CDR1 SNHLY and CDR2 FYNNEI come from the germline V gene. The CDR3 totals 11 residues. V shed 6 bases and J shed 3 bases, with 5 bases lying between them. DNA of the CDR3: TGTGCCAGCAGGCCTGAAGAGACCCAGTACTTC. It encodes CASRPEETQYF.